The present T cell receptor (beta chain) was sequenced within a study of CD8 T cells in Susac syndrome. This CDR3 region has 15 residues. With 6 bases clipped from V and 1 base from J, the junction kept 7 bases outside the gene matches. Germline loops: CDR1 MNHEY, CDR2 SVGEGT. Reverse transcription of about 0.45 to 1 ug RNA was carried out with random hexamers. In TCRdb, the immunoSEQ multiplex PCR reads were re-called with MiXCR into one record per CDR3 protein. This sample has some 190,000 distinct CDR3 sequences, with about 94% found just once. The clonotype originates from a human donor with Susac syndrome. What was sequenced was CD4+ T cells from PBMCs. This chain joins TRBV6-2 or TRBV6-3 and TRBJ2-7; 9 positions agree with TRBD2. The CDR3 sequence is CASRDGTSHSYEQYF. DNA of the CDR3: TGTGCCAGCAGGGACGGGACTAGCCATTCCTACGAGCAGTACTTC.